This TCR beta chain was sequenced during a study of shared clonotypes between healthy human individuals. Germline-derived CDR1 and CDR2 are GTSNPN and SVGIG (reference sequence). The CDR3 covers 12 residues. The V segment lost 4 bases and the J segment 4 bases; nucleotides outside the gene matches: 3. Worth noting for this clone: Its matching antigen is unknown.

Some clones are missing from TCRdb's copy, which holds only in-frame ones; the method was immunoSEQ multiplex PCR. This sample yields around 2.3 million clones, of which approximately 96% are seen a single time; roughly 0.13% belongs to the top ten. General observations from the study: Large sequencing depth failed to make sorted-subset sequencing complete, rarefaction showed. Between a handful of donors, naive CD4 clonotypes were shared at a level of about 5%. Relative to their counterparts shared across all four donors, non-shared clonotypes exhibited diminished generation probabilities.

Material: naive CD4+ T cells sorted from blood. Subset here: CD45RA+ positively selected. This sequence joins TRBV30 and TRBJ1-2; TRBD1 matches 7 bases. The clonotype was recovered from a man younger than 30 in good health. The CDR3 DNA reads as TGTGCCTGGAACAGGGGTAGCTATGGCTACACCTTC. Amino acids: CAWNRGSYGYTF.